This is a list of T cell receptor beta chains from one sample in a study of blood T cell repertoires in COVID-19. TCRdb keeps only in-frame clones here, not all; method: immunoSEQ multiplex PCR. The profile shows 150,000 to 200,000 clones, approximately 84% of them singletons. The sequencing input was peripheral blood. The source of these receptors is a woman older than 75 with acute or convalescent COVID-19. The CDR3 runs from the conserved cysteine through the conserved F or W. A D gene is named only where the DNA matches it firmly. Not every row has a clone size; where given, it reads once, few, many or a size class.

TRBJ1-5	-	TRBD1	TRBV19	CASSTRTGVVIQHF	TGTGCCAGTAGTACAAGGACAGGGGTCGTCATCCAGCATTTT
TRBJ2-1	-	TRBD2	TRBV27	CASSLLRGIGEGPGNEQFF	TGTGCCAGCAGTTTACTTAGAGGGATCGGGGAGGGCCCAGGCAATGAGCAGTTCTTC
TRBJ1-1	-	-	TRBV19	CASRPGQGSMNTEAFF	TGTGCCAGTAGGCCAGGCCAGGGATCCATGAACACTGAAGCTTTCTTT
TRBJ2-2	-	-	TRBV5-1	CASSPGGRDNTGELFF	TGCGCCAGCAGCCCTGGAGGCAGAGATAACACCGGGGAGCTGTTTTTT
TRBJ2-5	-	TRBD2	TRBV11-2	CASSNPGLPTTQYF	TGTGCCAGCAGCAATCCGGGACTACCCACGACCCAGTACTTC
TRBJ2-7	few	TRBD2	TRBV3-1/TRBV3-2	CASSPTSGSDEQYF	TGTGCCAGCAGTCCGACTAGCGGGAGCGACGAGCAGTACTTC
TRBJ1-1	-	-	TRBV11-2	CASSFGQYLNTEAFF	TGTGCCAGCAGCTTCGGACAGTATTTGAACACTGAAGCTTTCTTT
TRBJ1-5	-	-	TRBV27	CASARRQATGSNQPQHF	TGTGCCAGCGCTAGAAGACAGGCAACCGGGTCAAATCAGCCCCAGCATTTT
TRBJ1-6	-	TRBD1	TRBV10-3	CAIGQGFGNSPLHF	TGTGCCATAGGACAGGGTTTTGGTAATTCACCCCTCCACTTT
TRBJ2-2	-	TRBD1	TRBV18	CASSPNRGQAGELFF	TGTGCCAGCTCACCAAACAGGGGGCAGGCCGGGGAGCTGTTTTTT
TRBJ2-7	-	TRBD2	TRBV25-1	CASSEVGTSSYEQYF	TGTGCCAGCAGTGAGGTCGGGACTAGTTCATACGAGCAGTACTTC
TRBJ2-7	-	-	TRBV29-1	CSVAGGTVNSYEQYF	TGCAGCGTTGCCGGAGGGACAGTCAACTCCTACGAGCAGTACTTC
TRBJ1-1	-	-	TRBV7-8	CASSLLRNTEAFF	TGTGCCAGCAGCCTTCTAAGGAACACTGAAGCTTTCTTT
TRBJ1-4	-	-	TRBV5-1	CASSRDNPEKLFF	TGCGCCAGCAGCCGGGACAACCCCGAAAAACTGTTTTTT
TRBJ1-1	-	-	TRBV3-1/TRBV3-2	CASSQEEGNTEAFF	TGTGCCAGCAGCCAAGAGGAGGGGAACACTGAAGCTTTCTTT
TRBJ2-1	-	TRBD2	TRBV4-1	CASSQKTSGSNEQFF	TGCGCCAGCAGCCAAAAGACTAGCGGGAGCAATGAGCAGTTCTTC
TRBJ1-1	-	-	TRBV12-5	CASGLQGSEAFF	TGTGCTAGTGGCCTACAGGGCTCTGAAGCTTTCTTT
TRBJ1-2	once	-	TRBV2	CASSYGTRFGYTF	TGTGCCAGCAGTTATGGGACACGGTTCGGCTACACCTTC
TRBJ2-2	-	TRBD1	TRBV27	CASSRYPGTGGGTGELFF	TGTGCCAGCAGTAGATACCCCGGGACAGGGGGCGGGACCGGGGAGCTGTTTTTT
TRBJ1-1	-	TRBD1	TRBV18	CASSPLEGAGEAFF	TGTGCCAGCTCACCATTGGAGGGGGCTGGTGAAGCTTTCTTT
TRBJ2-1	-	-	TRBV27	CASSSPGSPRWEQFF	TGTGCCAGCAGTTCCCCTGGGAGTCCTCGATGGGAGCAGTTCTTC
TRBJ2-7	-	TRBD1	TRBV2	CASSEGKTGQGQYEQYF	TGTGCCAGCAGTGAAGGAAAAACGGGACAGGGGCAGTACGAGCAGTACTTC
TRBJ1-1	-	-	TRBV5-1	CASSLALRGTEAFF	TGCGCCAGCAGCTTGGCCTTGAGGGGGACTGAAGCTTTCTTT
TRBJ2-3	-	TRBD2	TRBV10-3	CAISFGTSGSTDTQYF	TGTGCCATCAGCTTTGGGACTAGCGGGAGCACAGATACGCAGTATTTT
TRBJ2-6	few	-	TRBV3-1/TRBV3-2	CASSRQSGANVLTF	TGTGCCAGCAGCCGACAGTCTGGGGCCAACGTCCTGACTTTC
TRBJ2-5	few	-	TRBV2	CARDTGGGRETQYF	TGTGCCAGGGACACAGGAGGGGGCCGGGAGACCCAGTACTTC
TRBJ2-5	-	-	TRBV19	CASSMRRGEETQYF	TGTGCCAGTAGTATGAGGAGGGGTGAAGAGACCCAGTACTTC
TRBJ1-2	-	-	TRBV7-8	CASSLEPTAFQNAF	TGTGCCAGCAGCTTAGAGCCGACAGCCTTTCAAAATGCCTTC
TRBJ1-4	-	-	TRBV7-2	CASSLAGSGEKLFF	TGTGCCAGCAGCTTAGCAGGGAGTGGTGAAAAACTGTTTTTT
TRBJ1-1	-	-	TRBV6-5	CASSSRRGKNTEAFF	TGTGCCAGCAGTTCTCGAAGGGGAAAGAACACTGAAGCTTTCTTT
TRBJ2-1	-	-	TRBV3-1/TRBV3-2	CASSQEKTSYNEQFF	TGTGCCAGCAGCCAAGAGAAAACTAGTTACAATGAGCAGTTCTTC
TRBJ2-1	-	-	TRBV20-1	CSAQGSEQFF	TGCAGTGCGCAGGGGTCTGAGCAGTTCTTC
TRBJ2-7	-	TRBD2	TRBV7-2	CASSLTGLAGTSGGYEQYF	TGTGCCAGCAGCCTCACCGGACTAGCGGGGACGTCTGGGGGCTACGAGCAGTACTTC
TRBJ2-7	-	TRBD1	TRBV5-1	CASSFIPGQGTYEQYF	TGCGCCAGCAGCTTCATACCGGGACAGGGAACCTACGAGCAGTACTTC
TRBJ2-7	-	-	TRBV28	CASMGLPYEQYF	TGTGCCAGCATGGGACTTCCCTACGAGCAGTACTTC
TRBJ1-5	-	TRBD1	TRBV5-1	CASSSGQGGGQPQHF	TGCGCCAGCAGCTCCGGACAGGGGGGCGGTCAGCCCCAGCATTTT
TRBJ2-1	-	TRBD2	TRBV4-3	CASSQERAGGLGEQFF	TGCGCCAGCAGCCAAGAACGAGCGGGGGGGCTGGGTGAGCAGTTCTTC